This T cell receptor beta chain originates from a study of shared clonotypes between healthy human individuals. Points from the study as a whole: The study found lower generation probabilities in non-shared clonotypes than in those shared by all four donors.

CDR3 size: 16 residues. Germline values: CDR1 SNHLY, CDR2 FYNNEI. The ends lost 2 bases at V and 4 bases at J; junction bases unmatched: 10. About this clone: Its antigen is unknown.

Measured with immunoSEQ multiplex PCR; TCRdb has only the in-frame clones, and not every one. This table holds around 2.1 million clones, about 93% found once. Naive CD8 populations comprised CD45RO-negative cells positively selected for CCR7, excluding terminally differentiated effector memory CD45RA+ cells. The TCR comes from a man between 18 and 35 years old in good health. Some clones in this sample may be carry-over from other donors' samples. The sample consisted of naive CD8+ T cells from PBMCs. The V gene is TRBV2, the J gene TRBJ2-7; 8 positions agree with TRBD1. The chain's CDR3 is CASSESLGQAFYEQYF. As DNA, the CDR3 is TGTGCCAGCAGTGAAAGTCTGGGACAGGCGTTTTACGAGCAGTACTTC.